The present T cell receptor beta chain was sequenced within a study of blood T cell repertoires in COVID-19. The table came from immunoSEQ multiplex PCR; TCRdb's copy has only in-frame clones and leaves some out. The data contain about 140,000 clones, 80% to 90% of them singletons. The germline gives CDR1 LNHDA, CDR2 SQIVND (reference sequence). The CDR3 covers 21 residues. The trim removed 0 bases at V and 0 bases at J, leaving 15 bases unmatched. The V and J genes are TRBV19 and TRBJ1-3; 9 nucleotides match TRBD1. Material for sequencing was peripheral blood. The TCR originated in a woman between 40 and 50 years old with acute or convalescent COVID-19. Here the CDR3 reads CASSIDLGQGRWDFSGNTIYF. As DNA, the CDR3 is TGTGCCAGTAGTATAGATCTGGGACAGGGACGGTGGGACTTCTCTGGAAACACCATATATTTT.